The 29 T cell receptor beta chains in this list originate from one sample, sequenced in a study of CD4 T cells in relation to SARS-CoV-2 and coronaviruses. The unexposed donors gave CD4+ T cells in about 2011-2018, prior to COVID-19. CD4+ T cells were isolated from the cells after around 9 days of culture. Their recognized antigens are unknown. Sequenced by immunoSEQ multiplex PCR; TCRdb stores in-frame clones only, minus some. Among 20,000 to 30,000 clones listed, about 80% were seen once. The source material was CD4+ T cells from PBMCs, cultured in vitro. The receptors come from a human donor in good health.

The genes are TRBV6-1 and TRBJ1-2; no reliable D call. The CDR3 loop spans 14 amino acids. Trimming pared 0 bases from V and 6 bases from J, leaving 11 bases between. The germline gives CDR1 MNHNS, CDR2 SASEGT. As DNA, the CDR3 is TGTGCCAGCAGTGAAGCGCCGGAGGCACATGGCTACACCTTC. Encoded protein: CASSEAPEAHGYTF.

The chain links TRBV24-1 to TRBJ2-5; D might be TRBD1 or TRBD2, each matching 5 bases. The CDR3 has 16 amino acids. Germline assignment: CDR1 KGHDR and CDR2 SFDVKD. Trimming took off 5 bases at V and 5 bases at J, with 20 bases between the two ends. The DNA of the CDR3 is TGTGCCACCAGTGTTTTCGGGACGGACGGTCGGGAGACCCAGTACTTC. This sequence encodes CATSVFGTDGRETQYF.

J is TRBJ2-3 and V is TRBV19, with D possibly being TRBD2 (6 bases). CDR3 size: 15 residues. Trimming cost V 5 bases and J 2 bases, with 14 bases left between them. CDR1 and CDR2 (germline): LNHDA, SQIVND (reference sequence). CDR3 in DNA: TGTGCCAGTAGTGAGTTGGCGGGGCCCACAGATACGCAGTATTTT. It specifies CASSELAGPTDTQYF.

The rearrangement uses TRBV28 and TRBJ2-7; 11 bases match TRBD1. The trim removed 7 bases at V and 4 bases at J, leaving 9 bases unmatched. The CDR3 loop spans 15 amino acids. The germline CDR1 and CDR2 sequences are MDHEN and SYDVKM. CDR3 nucleotide sequence: TGTGCCAGCACCGACGGGGGGACAGGGGGGTACGAGCAGTACTTC. Translating gives CASTDGGTGGYEQYF.

The rearrangement joins TRBV18 to TRBJ2-1; 14 positions agree with TRBD2. Losses at the gene ends were 2 bases for V and 7 bases for J; bases not matched to a gene: 4. Germline assignment: CDR1 KGHSH and CDR2 LQKENI. There are 16 residues in the CDR3. CDR3 residues: CASSPWTSGRQNEQFF. The CDR3 coding sequence is TGTGCCAGCTCACCATGGACTAGCGGGAGGCAGAATGAGCAGTTCTTC.

This chain links TRBV5-1 with TRBJ2-3; 9 positions match TRBD1. The CDR3 length is 17 residues. V lost 3 bases, J lost 1 base, and 9 bases stayed unmatched. Germline loops: CDR1 SGHRS, CDR2 YFSETQ. CDR3 DNA sequence: TGCGCCAGCAGCTCTGGGACAGGGCGGAGTGGCACAGATACGCAGTATTTT. Its protein is CASSSGTGRSGTDTQYF.

CDR3 sequence: CASRKSAGLETQYF. For the CDR3, the DNA is TGTGCCAGCAGAAAAAGCGCGGGGCTGGAGACCCAGTACTTC. The rearrangement links TRBV7-2 to TRBJ2-5; perhaps TRBD2 as D (6 bases). Trimming removed 6 bases from V and 5 bases from J, with 16 bases in between. The CDR3 is made up of 14 amino acids. Germline CDR1 is SGHTA and CDR2 is FQGNSA.

V and J are TRBV30 and TRBJ1-1, with D perhaps matching TRBD1 (6 bases). Trimming shortened V by 3 bases and J by 3 bases, and 26 bases separated the two germline ends. CDR3 length: 18 residues. From germline, CDR1 is GTSNPN and CDR2 SVGIG (reference sequence). CDR3 residues: CAWSQRPRSAGAYTEAFF. In DNA form, the CDR3 reads TGTGCCTGGAGCCAACGACCTCGATCCGCAGGGGCGTACACTGAAGCTTTCTTT.

The chain has TRBV7-9 and TRBJ2-7, with D unresolved. The V gene's germline CDR1 is SEHNR and CDR2 FQNEAQ (reference sequence). This CDR3 comprises 13 residues. The V and J ends lost 1 base and 5 bases respectively, with 9 bases between them. The CDR3, as DNA: TGTGCCAGCAGCTTAGGCCAGGCGAACGAGCAGTACTTC. Its translation: CASSLGQANEQYF.

The chain uses TRBV11-3 and TRBJ2-7; TRBD2 matches 8 bases. With V trimmed by 0 bases and J by 7 bases, 14 bases remained unmatched. The germline CDR1 and CDR2 sequences are SGHNT and YENEEA. This CDR3 is built from 17 residues. CDR3: CASSLDREAGASGEQYF. CDR3 in DNA: TGTGCCAGCAGCTTAGATCGGGAAGCGGGAGCGTCGGGAGAGCAGTACTTC.

This clone was detected a few times. V is TRBV12-5 and J is TRBJ2-1, with D hard to call. Trimming shortened V by 1 base and J by 6 bases, and 1 base separated the two germline ends. The CDR3 is 11 amino acids. CDR1 and CDR2 from the germline V gene are LGHNT and FRNRAP. The CDR3 here is CASGLANEQFF. CDR3 DNA: TGTGCTAGTGGTTTGGCCAATGAGCAGTTCTTC.

The chain links TRBV7-9 to TRBJ1-3; D is ambiguous. The CDR3 loop spans 15 amino acids. V was clipped by 1 base and J by 1 base, with 8 bases between them. The germline V gene has CDR1 SEHNR and CDR2 FQNEAQ (reference sequence). This CDR3 reads CASSLGSLSGNTIYF. The DNA for the CDR3 is TGTGCCAGCAGCTTAGGTTCCCTTTCTGGAAACACCATATATTTT.

V and J are TRBV28 and TRBJ1-1; D is possibly TRBD1 (5 bases). Per the germline V gene, CDR1 is MDHEN and CDR2 is SYDVKM. CDR3 length: 12 amino acids. V dropped 7 bases and J dropped 10 bases, with 16 bases sitting between them. The CDR3 loop reads CASNRKGVGAFF. CDR3 in DNA: TGTGCCAGCAATAGAAAAGGGGTTGGAGCTTTCTTT.

The chain employs TRBV12-5 and TRBJ2-7; 12 bases agree with TRBD1. Germline V gene lookup returns CDR1 LGHNT and CDR2 FRNRAP. The CDR3 has 13 amino acids. Losses at the gene ends were 8 bases for V and 4 bases for J; bases not matched to a gene: 3. CDR3 loop: CASLGQGAYEQYF. In nucleotides, the CDR3 is TGTGCTAGTTTGGGACAGGGGGCATACGAGCAGTACTTC.

This clone showed up just a few times. The rearrangement joins TRBV10-1 to TRBJ2-2; no clear D. V was trimmed by 6 bases and J by 0 bases, leaving 8 bases between them. This CDR3 spans 14 amino acids. CDR1 is WNHNN, CDR2 SYGVQD, per germline (reference sequence). The CDR3 DNA sequence: TGCGCCAGCAGAAAGGACCCGAACACCGGGGAGCTGTTTTTT. Protein sequence: CASRKDPNTGELFF.

This chain uses TRBV6-1 with TRBJ1-6; D may be TRBD1 (5 bases). Germline CDR1 and CDR2: MNHNS and SASEGT. Deletions cut 2 bases from V and 8 bases from J, with 10 bases between. The CDR3 length is 14 residues. CDR3 loop: CASSEHRLDSPLHF. The CDR3 region has the DNA TGTGCCAGCAGTGAACACAGGTTGGATTCACCCCTCCACTTT.

This rearrangement joins TRBV7-9 to TRBJ2-2; 12 positions agree with TRBD2. Germline V gene lookup returns CDR1 SEHNR and CDR2 FQNEAQ (reference sequence). The V gene end was trimmed by 5 bases and the J gene end by 4 bases; junction bases not matched to a gene: 2. The CDR3 covers 15 residues. CDR3: CASSRTSGTTGELFF. For the CDR3, the DNA is TGTGCCAGCAGCAGGACTAGCGGGACCACCGGGGAGCTGTTTTTT.

The chain couples TRBV3-1 (or the pseudogene TRBV3-2) to TRBJ2-7; D gene ambiguous. The CDR3 runs 12 residues. The V and J ends lost 3 bases and 7 bases respectively, with 10 bases between them. The V gene's germline CDR1 is LGHDT and CDR2 YNNKEL (reference sequence). CDR3 sequence reads: CASSHPLGEQYF. DNA of the CDR3: TGTGCCAGCAGCCACCCTCTAGGGGAGCAGTACTTC.

Only a few counts were recorded for this clone. The rearrangement uses TRBV27 and TRBJ2-2; 11 bases are a match to TRBD1. The length of the CDR3 is 17 residues. Germline CDR1 reads MNHEY; CDR2 reads SMNVEV (reference sequence). V trimming: 6 bases; J trimming: 5 bases; junction bases outside the gene matches: 11. CDR3 in DNA: TGTGCCAGCAGATCACTAGGGACAGGGGGTCGAACCGGGGAGCTGTTTTTT. Encoded protein: CASRSLGTGGRTGELFF.

This clone was counted a single time. The rearrangement joins TRBV2 to TRBJ2-2, with TRBD1 matching 10 bases. The CDR3 has 13 residues. With V trimmed by 8 bases and J by 6 bases, 3 bases remained unmatched. Germline V CDR1 and CDR2: SNHLY, FYNNEI. This chain's CDR3 is CASLGQGAGELFF. In DNA, the CDR3 is TGTGCCAGCTTAGGACAGGGGGCCGGGGAGCTGTTTTTT.

The V and J genes are TRBV28 and TRBJ2-5, with no clear D. Trimming took off 3 bases at V and 5 bases at J, with 10 bases between the two ends. Germline CDR1 is MDHEN and CDR2 is SYDVKM. The CDR3 is made up of 13 amino acids. CDR3 coding DNA: TGTGCCAGCAGTTTCCGGTCAGTCGAGACCCAGTACTTC. It encodes CASSFRSVETQYF.

This clone was detected once. This chain connects TRBV19 to TRBJ2-1; 12 bases fit TRBD2. V shed 3 bases, J shed 8 bases, and the junction held 5 bases outside the gene matches. Per germline, CDR1 LNHDA and CDR2 SQIVND (reference sequence). This CDR3 is built from 15 residues. The CDR3 loop is CASSILLAGGDEQFF. The DNA for the CDR3 is TGTGCCAGTAGTATTCTTCTAGCGGGGGGGGATGAGCAGTTCTTC.

This chain links TRBV7-8 with TRBJ2-1; TRBD2 matches at 8 bases. CDR1 and CDR2 from the germline V gene are SGHVS and FQNEAQ. This CDR3 contains 17 residues. The J segment lost 1 base and the V segment lost 0 bases, leaving 5 bases of the junction unmatched. This CDR3 is CASSLARTSGSYNEQFF. As DNA, the CDR3 is TGTGCCAGCAGCTTAGCGCGAACTAGCGGTTCCTACAATGAGCAGTTCTTC. Full variable domain (rest looked up from reference TRBV7-8 and TRBJ2-1): GAGVSQSPRYKVAKRGQDVALRCDPISGHVSLFWYQQALGQGPEFLTYFQNEAQLDKSGLPSDRFFAERPEGSVSTLKIQRTQQEDSAVYLCASSLARTSGSYNEQFFGPGTRLTVL.

The chain joins TRBV2 to TRBJ2-7; no definite D call. The V end lost 7 bases, the J end lost 3 bases, and 22 bases lay between the germline ends. Per germline, CDR1 SNHLY and CDR2 FYNNEI. The CDR3 spans 16 residues. CDR3 residues: CASTLRTPMLGYEQYF. CDR3 nucleotide sequence: TGTGCCAGCACACTAAGGACCCCAATGCTGGGCTACGAGCAGTACTTC.

This clone was counted only a few times. The chain carries TRBV4-1 and TRBJ1-1, with D tentatively TRBD1 (6 bases). V dropped 6 bases and J dropped 3 bases, with 17 bases sitting between them. Germline V gene lookup returns CDR1 MGHRA and CDR2 YSYEKL. The CDR3 length is 15 residues. The CDR3: CASRDTQGSYTEAFF. In nucleotides, the CDR3 is TGCGCCAGCAGGGATACACAGGGATCCTACACTGAAGCTTTCTTT.

The chain employs TRBV27 and TRBJ2-1; no reliable D call. Trimming pared 5 bases from V and 0 bases from J, leaving 11 bases between. The germline V gene has CDR1 MNHEY and CDR2 SMNVEV (reference sequence). There are 15 residues in the CDR3. The CDR3 region is CASSLPRSSYNEQFF. The CDR3, as DNA: TGTGCCAGCAGTCTACCGCGAAGCTCCTACAATGAGCAGTTCTTC.

This clone was picked up one time. V usage is TRBV28 and J usage is TRBJ2-5, with 8 bases matching TRBD1. CDR1 MDHEN and CDR2 SYDVKM come from the germline V gene. The V and J ends lost 5 bases and 6 bases, in that order; junction bases with no gene match: 14. The CDR3 sequence is 16 residues long. CDR3 region: CASSLNSGGGLQTQYF. The DNA for the CDR3 is TGTGCCAGCAGTCTAAACTCAGGGGGCGGGTTGCAGACCCAGTACTTC.

The chain joins TRBV2 to TRBJ1-6, with unresolved D. Germline CDR1 and CDR2: SNHLY and FYNNEI. The CDR3 spans 13 residues. Trimming removed 4 bases at V and 8 bases at J, with 9 bases between. CDR3 protein: CASSASADSPLHF. The CDR3 nucleotides are TGTGCCAGCAGTGCTAGTGCCGATTCACCCCTCCACTTT.

CDR3 sequence: CASSLTSGAEAFF. The CDR3 nucleotides read TGTGCCAGCAGCTTAACCTCCGGGGCTGAAGCTTTCTTT. V and J are TRBV7-3 and TRBJ1-1; D unclear. This CDR3 contains 13 residues. V was cut by 0 bases and J by 6 bases, with 8 bases left in between. CDR1 and CDR2 (germline): SGHTA, FQGTGA.